This TCR beta chain was captured by sequencing in a study of STAT3 mutations in large granular lymphocyte leukemia. General study findings and limits: TCR clonotype switching after therapy occurred in about 35% of the 18 patients. Clonal expansion was inferred from samples taken at other timepoints. In some patients, a small highly pathogenic clone possibly went undetected. Every T-cell large granular lymphocyte leukemia patient had at least one immunodominant TCR beta clonotype.

Concerning this clone itself: What it binds is not known.

Each sample's TCRbeta library yielded on average about 40,773 productive templates. The protocol was immunoSEQ multiplex PCR, while the TCRdb copy is restricted to in-frame clones and leaves out a portion. The sample includes nearly 25,000 clones, 94% of them seen just once. Germline V gene data show CDR1 as SEHNR and CDR2 as FQNEAQ (reference sequence). CDR3 size: 13 residues. V gave up 5 bases and J gave up 10 bases, with 12 bases separating them. This clonotype was obtained from a man aged 40-49 years with T-cell large granular lymphocyte leukemia. Some clones in this sample may be carry-over from other donors' samples. Sequenced: peripheral blood mononuclear cells. This chain joins TRBV7-9 and TRBJ1-6; D is undetermined. The CDR3 loop reads CASSRLQGSPLHF. CDR3 coding DNA: TGTGCCAGCAGCCGACTTCAAGGGTCACCCCTCCACTTT.